The text below deals with one T cell receptor (beta chain). This entry belongs to a study of control samples from healthy donors and cancer patients. The protocol was immunoSEQ multiplex PCR, while the TCRdb copy is restricted to in-frame clones and leaves out a portion. The sample contains 120,000 to 150,000 clones, roughly 89% of which appear only once. This CDR3 is 13 amino acids long. Germline CDR1 and CDR2: SQVTM and ANQGSEA. Trimming took 6 bases from V and 5 from J, leaving 17 bases between them. The TCR originated in a man aged 25 to 40 in good health. Sequenced sample: blood. The gene calls are TRBV29-1 and TRBJ2-7; D is undetermined. Here the CDR3 reads CSVLLENAHEQYF. The CDR3 coding sequence is TGCAGCGTACTTCTCGAGAATGCCCACGAGCAGTACTTC.